Shown below are 2 T cell receptor beta chains from a single sample sequenced in a study of blood T cell repertoires in COVID-19. TCRdb keeps only in-frame clones here, not all; method: immunoSEQ multiplex PCR. The profile shows 50,000 to 60,000 clones, 84% of them singletons. Sequencing was performed on peripheral blood. These receptors all stem from a man older than 75 with COVID-19, enrolled during active disease.

This chain uses TRBV28 with TRBJ2-2, with D perhaps TRBD1 (5 bases). CDR3 length: 13 residues. Trimming took 4 bases from V and 6 from J, leaving 9 bases between them. Germline V gene lookup returns CDR1 MDHEN and CDR2 SYDVKM. The CDR3 DNA sequence: TGTGCCAGCAGTTCAGGGTATCCCGGGGAGCTGTTTTTT. Its protein product is CASSSGYPGELFF.

V gene TRBV3-1 (or the pseudogene TRBV3-2) combines with J gene TRBJ2-4; TRBD2 agrees at 7 bases. The CDR3 is 16 residues long. The junction had 6 bases not matched to a gene; V was cut back by 0 bases and J by 4 bases. Germline assignment: CDR1 LGHDT and CDR2 YNNKEL (reference sequence). The CDR3: CASSQEFWGGKNIQYF. CDR3 DNA: TGTGCCAGCAGCCAAGAGTTTTGGGGGGGGAAAAACATTCAGTACTTC.